The 19 T cell receptor beta chains in this list originate from one sample, sequenced in a study of blood T cell repertoires in COVID-19. Profiling relied on immunoSEQ multiplex PCR, and the TCRdb table lists in-frame clones only, not all of them. The profile covers about 150,000 clones, with around 83% appearing a single time and 12% taken by the ten largest. The sequenced sample consisted of peripheral blood. These receptors all come from an older woman with COVID-19, enrolled during active disease.

The chain links TRBV30 to TRBJ1-6, with TRBD1 matching 7 bases. The CDR3 length is 15 residues. Germline V lookup: CDR1 GTSNPN, CDR2 SVGIG (reference sequence). The J segment lost 6 bases and the V segment lost 3 bases, leaving 8 bases of the junction unmatched. Here the CDR3 reads CAWRRPTGFNSPLHF. The CDR3 DNA is TGTGCCTGGAGGAGACCGACAGGGTTTAATTCACCCCTCCACTTT.

The J gene is TRBJ1-2, the V gene TRBV29-1; 7 nucleotides agree with TRBD1. The ends lost 7 bases at V and 2 bases at J; junction bases unmatched: 4. Germline V gene data show CDR1 as SQVTM and CDR2 as ANQGSEA. The CDR3 consists of 12 residues. The CDR3 sequence: CSDRDRNYGYTF. The CDR3 bases are TGCAGCGATCGGGACAGAAACTATGGCTACACCTTC.

This chain joins TRBV6-5 and TRBJ2-5; 7 bases match TRBD1. Germline V gene lookup returns CDR1 MNHEY and CDR2 SVGAGI. The CDR3 is made up of 14 amino acids. The J segment lost 1 base and the V segment lost 6 bases, leaving 5 bases of the junction unmatched. CDR3 bases: TGTGCCAGCAGGCCCACAGGGGCCCAAGAGACCCAGTACTTC. This sequence encodes CASRPTGAQETQYF.

V is TRBV6-6 and J is TRBJ2-1, with 14 bases aligning to TRBD2. The junction had 3 bases not matched to a gene; V was cut back by 5 bases and J by 6 bases. CDR3 length: 15 residues. Germline assignment: CDR1 MNHNY and CDR2 SVGAGI (reference sequence). The CDR3, as DNA: TGTGCCAGCAGTCTGGGGACTAGCGGGAGCAATGAGCAGTTCTTC. It is translated as CASSLGTSGSNEQFF.

This rearrangement joins TRBV4-1 to TRBJ2-2, with TRBD2 identical over 8 bases. Per germline, CDR1 MGHRA and CDR2 YSYEKL. The CDR3 totals 17 residues. J lost 2 bases, V lost 1 base, and 6 bases had no gene match. CDR3 sequence: CASSQVGAGANTGELFF. The CDR3 DNA follows: TGCGCCAGCAGCCAAGTTGGAGCGGGGGCCAACACCGGGGAGCTGTTTTTT.

This clone was observed a few times. V and J are TRBV6-6 and TRBJ2-2; 7 positions agree with TRBD1. Per germline, CDR1 MNHNY and CDR2 SVGAGI (reference sequence). V shed 6 bases, J shed 4 bases, and the junction held 8 bases outside the gene matches. This CDR3 comprises 15 residues. The DNA for the CDR3 is TGTGCCAGCAGAAAAGGGGGCCGTGGCACCGGGGAGCTGTTTTTT. This encodes CASRKGGRGTGELFF.

In its sample, this clone was seen a few times. V usage is TRBV10-3 and J usage is TRBJ2-7; TRBD1 matches 8 bases. The germline V gene has CDR1 ENHRY and CDR2 SYGVKD. V shed 10 bases, J shed 4 bases, and the junction held 9 bases outside the gene matches. The CDR3 has 13 amino acids. The DNA of the CDR3 is TGTGCCACGGAAGGACAGGGAAAATACGAGCAGTACTTC. This translates into CATEGQGKYEQYF.

V usage is TRBV7-9 and J usage is TRBJ1-4; 9 bases agree with TRBD1. Unmatched junction bases numbered 8, after V lost 0 bases and J lost 0 bases. The germline CDR1 and CDR2 sequences are SEHNR and FQNEAQ (reference sequence). This CDR3 is built from 19 residues. In DNA form, the CDR3 reads TGTGCCAGCAGCTTAGCTATGACAGGGGGTTCTGCAACTAATGAAAAACTGTTTTTT. Its protein product is CASSLAMTGGSATNEKLFF.

V gene TRBV7-9 combines with J gene TRBJ1-1; D perhaps matches TRBD1 (6 bases). Per germline, CDR1 SEHNR and CDR2 FQNEAQ (reference sequence). The V end lost 4 bases, the J end lost 4 bases, and 13 bases lay between the germline ends. The CDR3 contains 14 residues. DNA for the CDR3: TGTGCCAGCAGCTCGACAGGATGGGGCACTGAAGCTTTCTTT. As protein: CASSSTGWGTEAFF.

This clone was observed once. This chain uses TRBV4-2 with TRBJ2-7; D is possibly TRBD2 (5 bases). Germline loops: CDR1 LGHNA, CDR2 YNFKEQ. The CDR3 is made up of 13 amino acids. V was pared by 4 bases and J by 5 bases, with 12 bases between. CDR3 sequence (DNA): TGTGCCAGCAGCCTTAGAAAGGGAGACGAGCAGTACGTC. Amino acid sequence: CASSLRKGDEQYV.

CDR3 loop: CASSQGGALSTDTQYF. CDR3 DNA sequence: TGCGCCAGCAGCCAAGGCGGGGCCCTCTCCACAGATACGCAGTATTTT. V usage is TRBV4-1 and J usage is TRBJ2-3; D is possibly TRBD2 (6 bases). Germline V gene data show CDR1 as MGHRA and CDR2 as YSYEKL. The CDR3 is made up of 16 amino acids. The V end lost 1 base, the J end lost 2 bases, and 13 bases lay between the germline ends.

This chain uses TRBV7-6 with TRBJ1-5, with D unresolved. Germline CDR1 is SGHVS and CDR2 is FNYEAQ. The CDR3 has 13 amino acids. V was cut by 4 bases and J by 6 bases, with 10 bases left in between. The CDR3 DNA reads as TGTGCCAGCAGCTCCTACGCGGGTCAGCCCCAGCATTTT. Its protein product is CASSSYAGQPQHF.

V gene TRBV7-9 combines with J gene TRBJ2-1, with 7 positions matching TRBD2. V lost 5 bases and J lost 0; bases outside the gene matches: 7. The CDR3 spans 16 residues. Germline V lookup: CDR1 SEHNR, CDR2 FQNEAQ (reference sequence). In DNA, the CDR3 is TGTGCCAGCAGCCCCCGCCTAGCGGCCTCCTACAATGAGCAGTTCTTC. Protein product: CASSPRLAASYNEQFF.

This sequence joins TRBV10-2 and TRBJ2-1; D unresolved. Germline lookup yields CDR1 WSHSY and CDR2 SAAADI. This CDR3 is built from 14 residues. Between the trimmed V and J ends, which lost 5 bases and 4 bases, there was a span of 12 bases. CDR3 region: CASSKPDKYNEQFF. The CDR3 DNA sequence: TGCGCCAGCAGTAAGCCCGATAAATACAATGAGCAGTTCTTC.

The chain carries TRBV25-1 and TRBJ1-3; D is ambiguous. This CDR3 has 13 amino acids. The V gene's germline CDR1 is MGHDK and CDR2 SYGVNS. The V gene lost 4 bases and the J gene lost 4 bases, with 8 bases spanning the gap. The CDR3 sequence is CASSVAAGNTIYF. The CDR3 DNA sequence: TGTGCCAGCAGTGTAGCAGCGGGAAACACCATATATTTT.

This chain connects TRBV5-1 to TRBJ2-3; possible D gene TRBD1, 6 bases. The germline gives CDR1 SGHRS, CDR2 YFSETQ. Trimming pared 0 bases from V and 1 base from J, leaving 12 bases between. The CDR3 contains 16 residues. DNA of the CDR3: TGCGCCAGCAGCTTGGGGCAGGGGAAGGGCACAGATACGCAGTATTTT. It yields the protein CASSLGQGKGTDTQYF. Complete variable domain (other parts from reference TRBV5-1 and TRBJ2-3): KAGVTQTPRYLIKTRGQQVTLSCSPISGHRSVSWYQQTPGQGLQFLFEYFSETQRNKGNFPGRFSGRQFSNSRSEMNVSTLELGDSALYLCASSLGQGKGTDTQYFGPGTRLTVL.

V and J are TRBV10-2 and TRBJ1-6; 7 bases are a match to TRBD1. V lost 0 bases and J lost 9; bases outside the gene matches: 5. The V gene's germline CDR1 is WSHSY and CDR2 SAAADI. The CDR3 has 15 residues. CDR3: CASSESTGRVSPLHF. Written as DNA, the CDR3 is TGCGCCAGCAGTGAGTCGACAGGGAGAGTTTCACCCCTCCACTTT.

The chain combines TRBV19 with TRBJ2-1; weak D call: TRBD1 (6 bases). This CDR3 is 16 amino acids long. V shed 7 bases and J shed 8 bases, with 24 bases lying between them. Per germline, CDR1 LNHDA and CDR2 SQIVND (reference sequence). CDR3 in amino acids: CASTTGTSVSLHEQFF. CDR3 in DNA: TGTGCCAGTACTACCGGGACATCAGTTAGCCTCCATGAGCAGTTCTTC.

This chain joins TRBV18 and TRBJ2-3; 14 bases match TRBD2. The CDR3 has 18 amino acids. The V and J ends lost 3 bases and 1 base, in that order; junction bases with no gene match: 6. Germline V lookup: CDR1 KGHSH, CDR2 LQKENI. CDR3 region: CASSPRTSGGPGTDTQYF. DNA of the CDR3: TGTGCCAGCTCACCCCGGACTAGCGGGGGGCCCGGCACAGATACGCAGTATTTT.